This TCR beta chain is drawn from a study of CDR3 diversity in severe acne. This CDR3 is 16 amino acids long. Germline-derived CDR1 and CDR2 are SEHNR and FQNEAQ (reference sequence). V lost 5 bases, J lost 2 bases, and 7 bases stayed unmatched. MiXCR, applied by TCRdb to the PCR reads, yields one record per CDR3 protein. The table lists about 84,000 distinct CDR3 sequences, 51% of them singletons. The chain has TRBV7-9 and TRBJ1-4; 8 nucleotides align to TRBD1. This TCR came from a male donor in good health, without acne. Specimen: blood. The CDR3 nucleotides are TGTGCCAGCAGCAAGGGACAGGCGAGTACTAATGAAAAACTGTTTTTT. Translating it yields CASSKGQASTNEKLFF.